What follows are 20 T cell receptor beta chains derived from one specimen sequenced in a study of cytomegalovirus exposure and HLA in healthy donors. PCR involved 60 Vbeta and 13 Jbeta primers. Repertoires were generated with immunoSEQ multiplex PCR, while TCRdb's copy carries only in-frame clones and drops some. The data contain approximately 180,000 clones, less than 90% of them seen just once; the ten biggest clones take up around 0.21%. Source material: PBMCs. The receptors shown here come from a girl less than two years old in good health and CMV-seronegative.

About this clone: Germline is not matched at one junction end, which may reflect a read error. The V gene is TRBV7-9, the J gene TRBJ2-7; possibly TRBD1 or TRBD2 for D (5 bases each). Germline loops: CDR1 SEHNR, CDR2 FQNEAQ (reference sequence). CDR3 length: 15 amino acids. The CDR3 nucleotides are TGTTCCAGCAGCTTACAGGAGGCTAACTCCTACGAGCAGTACTTC. Its protein product is CSSSLQEANSYEQYF.

The chain couples TRBV19 to TRBJ2-7, with TRBD1 matching 7 bases. The J segment lost 1 base and the V segment lost 6 bases, leaving 6 bases of the junction unmatched. The CDR3 extends over 14 amino acids. CDR1 is LNHDA and CDR2 is SQIVND in the germline V gene (reference sequence). CDR3 region: CASRQRQGSYEQYF. DNA of the CDR3: TGTGCCAGTAGACAAAGACAGGGATCCTACGAGCAGTACTTC.

This chain joins TRBV7-9 and TRBJ1-1; maybe TRBD1 (5 bases). The ends were cut back, 5 bases at V and 1 base at J, with 17 bases in the middle. The CDR3 contains 16 residues. Germline values: CDR1 SEHNR, CDR2 FQNEAQ (reference sequence). This chain's CDR3 is CASSPPSTEQNTEAFF. The CDR3 coding sequence is TGTGCCAGCAGCCCTCCCTCGACAGAACAGAACACTGAAGCTTTCTTT.

The chain is built from TRBV2 and TRBJ2-1, with 8 nucleotides matching TRBD2. The junction had 6 bases not matched to a gene; V was cut back by 4 bases and J by 7 bases. The CDR3 runs to 14 residues. The V gene's germline CDR1 is SNHLY and CDR2 FYNNEI. CDR3: CASSGTSFRNEQFF. The CDR3 DNA is TGTGCCAGCAGTGGGACTAGCTTCCGTAATGAGCAGTTCTTC.

This clone was detected only once. The genes are TRBV19 and TRBJ1-5; possible D gene TRBD1, 6 bases. The CDR3 has 13 amino acids. The germline gives CDR1 LNHDA, CDR2 SQIVND (reference sequence). The V end was cut by 5 bases, the J end by 3 bases, with 8 bases between. CDR3 sequence: CASSEGHNQPQHF. CDR3 coding DNA: TGTGCCAGTAGTGAGGGACACAATCAGCCCCAGCATTTT.

This clone was counted a few times. The V call is TRBV27, the J call TRBJ1-5; a weak D match, TRBD1 (6 bases). Looked up from germline, CDR1 is MNHEY and CDR2 is SMNVEV (reference sequence). V dropped 6 bases and J dropped 5 bases, with 8 bases sitting between them. This CDR3 has 12 residues. CDR3 in DNA: TGTGCCAGCAGGACAGGACATCAGCCCCAGCATTTT. This encodes CASRTGHQPQHF.

The chain carries TRBV7-8 and TRBJ2-1; TRBD2 matches at 8 bases. Germline CDR1 reads SGHVS; CDR2 reads FQNEAQ. The CDR3 runs to 14 residues. Germline trimming cut 6 bases from V and 0 bases from J; bases unmatched to any gene: 1. The CDR3 loop is CASRLADSYNEQFF. DNA for the CDR3: TGTGCCAGCAGACTAGCGGACTCCTACAATGAGCAGTTCTTC. Combining the CDR3 with reference TRBV7-8 and TRBJ2-1 gives the whole variable domain GAGVSQSPRYKVAKRGQDVALRCDPISGHVSLFWYQQALGQGPEFLTYFQNEAQLDKSGLPSDRFFAERPEGSVSTLKIQRTQQEDSAVYLCASRLADSYNEQFFGPGTRLTVL.

This chain links TRBV2 with TRBJ2-3; TRBD2 agrees at 11 bases. After removal of 6 bases from V and 4 bases from J, the junction contained 0 bases not matched to a gene. Germline V CDR1 and CDR2: SNHLY, FYNNEI. The CDR3 totals 13 residues. DNA for the CDR3: TGTGCCAGCAGGACTAGCGGGGCAGATACGCAGTATTTT. It specifies CASRTSGADTQYF.

Regarding this clone: The sample holds other DNA sequences that translate to the same CDR3. J is TRBJ2-5 and V is TRBV6-1; possibly TRBD1 for D (5 bases). The CDR3 covers 13 residues. CDR1 is MNHNS, CDR2 SASEGT, per germline. V was shortened by 5 bases and J by 2 bases, with 9 bases between the two germline ends. The CDR3 here is CASSPDRQETQYF. The CDR3 bases are TGTGCCAGCAGTCCCGACAGACAAGAGACCCAGTACTTC.

Here the CDR3 reads CASSITGGVFWGYTF. CDR3 nucleotide sequence: TGTGCCAGCAGCATTACAGGGGGCGTCTTCTGGGGCTACACCTTC. The chain recombines TRBV7-9 with TRBJ1-2; the match to TRBD1 covers 9 bases. The ends lost 5 bases at V and 8 bases at J; junction bases unmatched: 12. In germline, CDR1 is SEHNR, CDR2 FQNEAQ (reference sequence). This CDR3 contains 15 residues. Full variable domain (outside the CDR3, taken from reference TRBV7-9 and TRBJ1-2): DTGVSQNPRHKITKRGQNVTFRCDPISEHNRLYWYRQTLGQGPEFLTYFQNEAQLEKSRLLSDRFSAERPKGSFSTLEIQRTEQGDSAMYLCASSITGGVFWGYTFGSGTRLTVV.

This clone was recorded only once. This chain uses TRBV27 with TRBJ1-3; the D gene is possibly TRBD1 (5 bases). The CDR3 is 15 amino acids. V dropped 2 bases and J dropped 0 bases, with 8 bases sitting between them. The germline gives CDR1 MNHEY, CDR2 SMNVEV (reference sequence). CDR3 sequence reads: CASSLIGGSGNTIYF. CDR3 bases: TGTGCCAGCAGTTTAATCGGGGGCTCTGGAAACACCATATATTTT.

The chain uses TRBV30 and TRBJ2-2; D is perhaps TRBD2 (5 bases). The CDR3 is made up of 13 amino acids. V was cut by 2 bases and J by 6 bases, with 10 bases left in between. Germline CDR1 is GTSNPN and CDR2 is SVGIG (reference sequence). This CDR3 is CAWSISGAGELFF. CDR3 bases: TGTGCCTGGAGTATAAGCGGTGCCGGGGAGCTGTTTTTT.

This chain connects TRBV2 to TRBJ2-7; D possibly corresponds to TRBD1 (6 bases). V was trimmed by 8 bases and J by 5 bases, leaving 13 bases between them. From germline, CDR1 is SNHLY and CDR2 FYNNEI. The CDR3 totals 12 residues. The CDR3 region has the DNA TGTGCCAGCCACAGGGTCAAGAACGAGCAGTACTTC. It specifies CASHRVKNEQYF.

The rearrangement joins TRBV5-1 to TRBJ2-3; perhaps TRBD2 as D (5 bases). CDR3 length: 14 amino acids. CDR1 is SGHRS and CDR2 is YFSETQ in the germline V gene. The V end was cut by 0 bases, the J end by 4 bases, with 9 bases between. The CDR3 sequence is CASSLGVSADTQYF. CDR3 DNA: TGCGCCAGCAGCTTGGGGGTTAGCGCAGATACGCAGTATTTT.

V usage is TRBV12-5 and J usage is TRBJ2-5; D ambiguous. The DNA end is a closer match to TRBJ2-7, so the J assignment may be wrong. The CDR3 is 11 amino acids. CDR1 is LGHNT, CDR2 FRNRAP, per germline. CDR3 bases: TGTGCTAGTGCCCTTAATCACGAGCAGTACTTC. It yields the protein CASALNHEQYF.

The rearrangement uses TRBV19 and TRBJ1-3; TRBD1 is a possible D gene (5 bases). The CDR3 spans 14 residues. Trimming took off 3 bases at V and 6 bases at J, with 12 bases between the two ends. CDR1 and CDR2 from the germline V gene are LNHDA and SQIVND (reference sequence). The CDR3 here is CASSMVGPQNTIYF. As DNA, the CDR3 is TGTGCCAGTAGTATGGTGGGGCCGCAAAACACCATATATTTT.

This rearrangement joins TRBV7-9 to TRBJ2-7; TRBD2 aligns across 9 bases. The V segment lost 4 bases and the J segment 2 bases; nucleotides outside the gene matches: 12. This CDR3 is 17 amino acids long. The germline CDR1 and CDR2 sequences are SEHNR and FQNEAQ (reference sequence). CDR3 bases: TGTGCCAGCAGCTCACTGGGAAGCGGGAGGCCCCCCTACGAGCAGTACTTC. Residues: CASSSLGSGRPPYEQYF.

The rearrangement uses TRBV18 and TRBJ2-1; 8 bases match TRBD2. J lost 8 bases, V lost 2 bases, and 11 bases had no gene match. Germline CDR1 and CDR2: KGHSH and LQKENI. CDR3 length: 16 residues. Written as DNA, the CDR3 is TGTGCCAGCTCACCATCCACCCCGGGAGGGTGGCATGAGCAGTTCTTC. It codes for CASSPSTPGGWHEQFF.

This CDR3 reads CASSGVTGDTQYF. In nucleotides, the CDR3 is TGTGCCAGCAGCGGAGTAACAGGAGATACGCAGTATTTT. The rearrangement links TRBV2 to TRBJ2-3, with D possibly matching TRBD1 (5 bases). CDR3 length: 13 residues. Trimming shortened V by 6 bases and J by 5 bases, and 12 bases separated the two germline ends. Germline V lookup: CDR1 SNHLY, CDR2 FYNNEI.

The chain recombines TRBV2 with TRBJ2-1, with TRBD2 identical over 9 bases. The CDR3 has 15 amino acids. V lost 7 bases to trimming and J lost 5 bases; unmatched junction nucleotides: 9. Germline V lookup: CDR1 SNHLY, CDR2 FYNNEI. CDR3 coding DNA: TGTGCCAGCACCTGGGAACTAGCGGGCGACAATGAGCAGTTCTTC. Residues: CASTWELAGDNEQFF.